A selection of T cell receptor beta chains follows, all from one sample in a study of cytomegalovirus exposure and HLA in healthy donors. Measured with immunoSEQ multiplex PCR; TCRdb has only the in-frame clones, and not every one. The data show 200,000 or so clones, 84% seen once. The sample comprised PBMCs. These TCRs come from a boy aged 5 to 17 in good health and CMV-seronegative. Both conserved end residues are trimmed from each CDR3. A D gene is named only where the DNA matches it firmly. Size values are once, few and many counts, or a class for expanded clones, and some rows have none.

length	V	size	J	D	CDR3
11	TRBV27	-	TRBJ2-3	-	ASSLYNTDTQY
12	TRBV6-1	-	TRBJ1-3	-	ASSEGGWGNTIY
13	TRBV2	-	TRBJ2-1	TRBD1	ASSDPGQGYNEQF
13	TRBV2	-	TRBJ1-5	-	ASRATAQGNQPQH
12	TRBV30	-	TRBJ2-3	-	AWSQGKETDTQY
14	TRBV6-4	-	TRBJ2-7	TRBD1	ASTEGGDREPYEQY
10	TRBV18	-	TRBJ2-5	-	ASWTWGETQY
12	TRBV5-1	-	TRBJ1-1	TRBD1	ASSSGQGNTEAF
9	TRBV5-4	-	TRBJ2-7	-	ASSSDREQY
12	TRBV5-1	-	TRBJ1-1	-	ASSLEDRNTEAF
12	TRBV9	-	TRBJ1-2	TRBD1	ASSLTGAEIGYT
13	TRBV11-1	-	TRBJ2-3	TRBD2	ASSLGTSGMDTQY
17	TRBV29-1	-	TRBJ2-6	-	SVLWGGLKGSSGANVLT
10	TRBV5-6	-	TRBJ1-1	-	ASSLQGTEAF
13	TRBV29-1	-	TRBJ2-3	TRBD1	SVEEWDSSTDTQY
13	TRBV10-3	few	TRBJ1-1	-	AASPFASGNTEAF
14	TRBV9	-	TRBJ1-2	-	ASSPQLGDANYGYT
12	TRBV6-5	-	TRBJ1-2	TRBD1	ASSSRTGVYGYT
14	TRBV7-2	-	TRBJ2-7	TRBD1	ASSPRDRLLSYEQY
14	TRBV6-1	-	TRBJ1-5	-	ASSEQAALSNQPQH
15	TRBV4-1	-	TRBJ2-7	TRBD2	ASSQDGGTTFYGEQY
12	TRBV6-4	-	TRBJ2-7	-	ASRSAVGAYEQY
11	TRBV18	-	TRBJ1-1	TRBD1	ASSPQGQGEAF
13	TRBV5-1	-	TRBJ2-2	TRBD1	ASSVGLQGAGELF
13	TRBV7-2	-	TRBJ2-7	TRBD1	ASSLVDRLTYEQY
14	TRBV5-1	-	TRBJ1-2	-	ASSLGGGRQDYGYT
14	TRBV30	-	TRBJ2-2	TRBD2	AWSVPLAGGIGELF
12	TRBV5-8	few	TRBJ1-2	-	ASSRDMKNYGYT
11	TRBV9	-	TRBJ2-7	TRBD2	ASSVGQRGEQY
13	TRBV5-1	-	TRBJ2-1	TRBD1	ASSLSGTGYNEQF
13	TRBV15	-	TRBJ1-3	-	ATSRDRGSGNTIY
11	TRBV29-1	-	TRBJ1-1	-	SVEGLLNTEAF
19	TRBV27	-	TRBJ2-1	TRBD2	ASSFPSGPSGKAISYNEQF
13	TRBV27	-	TRBJ2-1	TRBD2	ASRLTSGGYNEQF
13	TRBV11-2	-	TRBJ1-1	TRBD1	ASSPYWTGDVEAF
18	TRBV5-1	-	TRBJ2-3	TRBD2	ASSSDRGLAGGVWTDTQY
12	TRBV7-8	-	TRBJ1-1	TRBD1	ASSLGTGETEAF
12	TRBV10-2	-	TRBJ2-2	TRBD2	ASSEAGGSGELF
9	TRBV13	-	TRBJ2-3	TRBD1	ASSRRTGGY
9	TRBV29-1	-	TRBJ2-7	-	SVINSYEQY
14	TRBV5-1	-	TRBJ1-4	-	ASSLVPGGKNEKLF